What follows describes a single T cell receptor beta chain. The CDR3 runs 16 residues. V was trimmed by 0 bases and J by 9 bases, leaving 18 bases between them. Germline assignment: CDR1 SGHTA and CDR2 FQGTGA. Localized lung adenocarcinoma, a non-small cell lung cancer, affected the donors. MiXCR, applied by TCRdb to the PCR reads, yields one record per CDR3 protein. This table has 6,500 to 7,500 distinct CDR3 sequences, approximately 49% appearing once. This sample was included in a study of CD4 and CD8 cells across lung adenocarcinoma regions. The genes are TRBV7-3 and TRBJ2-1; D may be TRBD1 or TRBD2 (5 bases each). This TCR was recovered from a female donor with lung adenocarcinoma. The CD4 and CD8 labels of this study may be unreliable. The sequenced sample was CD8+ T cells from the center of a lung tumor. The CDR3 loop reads CASSLTIWGPGAEQFF. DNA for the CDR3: TGTGCCAGCAGCTTAACGATTTGGGGACCTGGGGCTGAGCAGTTCTTC.